This T cell receptor beta chain was found in a study of cytomegalovirus exposure and HLA in healthy donors. Study-wide context: In an early release, HLA-typed donors contributed some 82 million unique TCR sequences. Under 85% of 350 to 400 genotyped donors fell in the Caucasian-associated ancestry cluster. Study-level findings and limits: Reports indicated that the classifier achieved high specificity and sensitivity in diagnosing cytomegalovirus status. About 87% or about 30% of the time was how often most TCR beta V segments were productive, according to an earlier analysis.

This clone was found a few times. Antigen unknown. PCR used 60 Vbeta primers and 13 Jbeta primers. Repertoires were generated with immunoSEQ multiplex PCR, while TCRdb's copy carries only in-frame clones and drops some. Here the sample spans 150,000 to 200,000 clones, 70% to 80% being singletons. The CDR3 consists of 17 residues. The ends lost 5 bases at V and 6 bases at J; junction bases unmatched: 15. The V gene's germline CDR1 is SGHTA and CDR2 FQGNSA. This TCR came from a woman in her twenties or thirties in good health and CMV-seropositive. The V and J genes are TRBV7-2 and TRBJ2-3; 9 bases match TRBD2. Material for sequencing was PBMCs. CDR3 sequence: CASSPLGGASGVDTQYF. In nucleotides, the CDR3 is TGTGCCAGCAGCCCCCTTGGAGGGGCTAGCGGGGTGGATACGCAGTATTTT.